This T cell receptor (beta chain) was documented in a study of shared clonotypes between healthy human individuals (dated by TCRdb to the early 2020s). Background on the whole study: The cohort included three men and a couple of women between 18 and 49 years of age. Leukapheresis yielded between about 0.94 and 8.9 billion PBMCs per donor. Different laboratories and diverse techniques were used to prepare libraries and sequence TCR repertoires, to increase sequencing depth and limit assay-specific biases. For each donor, three plates each were used for CD4 naive and CD4 memory, two plates were used for CD8 naive, and one plate was used for CD8 memory. Blood TCR repertoires of about 5 healthy adults were deeply sequenced to estimate repertoire size and the extent of clonotype sharing between individuals. Summary of the overall study and its limitations: Naive subsets generally had larger estimated clonotype richness than memory subsets did. Higher generation probabilities were observed for clonotypes shared by all four sorted-subset donors than for non-shared clonotypes. Sharing across several donors was observed for around 4.8% of naive CD4, about 3.2% of naive CD8, 2% to 2.5% of memory CD4, and 0.4% of memory CD8 clonotypes. Sampling was limited to blood, and TCR repertoires in tissue likely differ from TCR repertoires in blood. Even with the large sequencing depth, rarefaction of the sorted-subset datasets indicated that sequencing was incomplete. Pairwise subsampling led to the expectation that sequencing depth would affect the degree of clonotype sharing among donors. The genetic and exposure-history diversity represented was limited by the small number of donors.

Using the deep immunoSEQ assay, multiplex PCR amplified TCR CDR3 regions from genomic DNA. Extracted genomic DNA from each cell subset was distributed evenly across all wells of several immunoSEQ 96-well plates, and each plate was treated as a replicate. For sorted subsets, 200 to 250 ng genomic DNA, equal to tens of thousands of T cell genomes, was loaded into each replicate PCR. Purified libraries were quantified with a Qubit 3.0 fluorometer, sized on a Bioanalyzer 2100, and re-quantified with the KAPA Library Quantification kit. A separate single-read 150-cycle Illumina NextSeq 550 flow cell was used to sequence each immunoSEQ 96-well plate. In the source study's methods: Because only junctional sequences without quality scores were contained in the immunoSEQ output, filtering matching that applied to full-length reads could not be performed. Sequences were annotated with PyIR, a Python wrapper for IgBLAST v1.9, using IMGT germline references to assign V/J genes and CDR3. Reads were filtered out if the reads had weak V/J assignments (E-value above 1e-6), no CDR3, stop codons, out-of-frame junctions, or ambiguous translated residues. A V3J clonotype was defined by an identical inferred V gene, J gene, and CDR3 amino acid sequence. The percentage overlap between two repertoires was calculated by dividing the number of shared unique clonotypes by the size of the smaller repertoire. Three approaches were used to assess repertoire richness: RTK rarefaction, the Chao1 estimator, and Recon v2.1 estimates of unobserved clonotypes. For all TCRbeta clonotypes obtained by the gDNA method from several donors, generation probabilities were computed with OLGA. TCRdb's version of the immuneACCESS table is confined to in-frame rearrangements and falls short of the full clone set. An unresolved V gene accounts for under half of the shortfall where checked; the remainder is of unknown origin. For V, J and clone size, that table is used; D and trimming come from the DNA. Counted in this sample were over 700,000 clones; just under 75% of them appeared once. Around 1.8% of the sample comes from the top ten.

Donors were healthy HIV-negative adults with no recently reported acute infections or vaccinations. Every donor was a Caucasian adult residing in Nashville, Tennessee, USA. CD4+ T cells were enriched by magnetic negative selection; naive cells were then positively selected on CD45RA, and the negative fraction formed the memory subset. After blood collection by leukapheresis, PBMCs were isolated using Ficoll-Histopaque density gradient centrifugation and then cryopreserved in the vapor phase of liquid nitrogen. Analytical flow cytometry was used to check the purity and quantity of every magnetically sorted T cell population. From each sorted fraction, genomic DNA was isolated and quantified by UV absorbance on a Nanodrop 2000c. The trim is 4 bases for V and 2 bases for J, with a gap of 28 bases between the germline ends. The germline V gene (reference sequence) provides CDR1 SGHNT and CDR2 YYREEE. From the cysteine through the phenylalanine, the CDR3 covers 20 amino acids. Only the CDR3 part of the read is kept: 60 bases, read in frame from the first base.

Note on this clone: Its antigen is not yet known. No base qualities exist here, and no much larger clone lies one base off it.

The sequenced sample was memory CD4+ T cells sorted from blood. The sample's cell subset or site label is to be understood as: CD45RA-negative fraction. The receptor comes from a woman aged 25 to 45 in good health. The chain is encoded by TRBV5-4 joined to TRBJ2-4; a tentative D call is TRBD2 (6 bases match). The DNA reads as follows: TGTGCCAGCAGCCACCGCAGGGCGGGGAATTGGGTCGGTACCAAAAACATTCAGTACTTC. This gives the protein CASSHRRAGNWVGTKNIQYF. Outside the CDR3, residues come from the reference TRBV5-4 and TRBJ2-4 proteins, so the full variable domain is: ETGVTQSPTHLIKTRGQQVTLRCSSQSGHNTVSWYQQALGQGPQFIFQYYREEENGRGNFPPRFSGLQFPNYSSELNVNALELDDSALYLCASSHRRAGNWVGTKNIQYFGAGTRLSVL.